The 12 T cell receptor beta chains given below trace back to one sample, sequenced in a study of shared clonotypes between healthy human individuals. TCRdb keeps only in-frame clones here, not all; method: immunoSEQ multiplex PCR. The sample has hundreds of thousands of clones, approximately 96% seen once. Cells designated naive CD8 were CD45RO-negative and were positively selected for CCR7, with terminally differentiated effector memory CD45RA+ cells excluded. Sequences were obtained from naive CD8+ T cells sorted from blood. These receptors all come from a woman between 25 and 40 years old in good health.

The chain recombines TRBV7-9 with TRBJ2-1; 8 nucleotides align to TRBD2. CDR1 is SEHNR, CDR2 FQNEAQ, per germline (reference sequence). V shed 6 bases and J 7 bases; nucleotides not matched to a gene: 5. This CDR3 has 13 amino acids. Here the CDR3 reads CASRAGVLNEQFF. CDR3 nucleotide sequence: TGTGCCAGCAGAGCGGGAGTCCTGAATGAGCAGTTCTTC.

A word on this clone: The sample contains more than one DNA sequence encoding this CDR3. The chain joins TRBV10-3 to TRBJ2-7; D uncertain. V gave up 8 bases and J gave up 0 bases, with 5 bases separating them. The CDR3 consists of 11 residues. Germline V gene lookup returns CDR1 ENHRY and CDR2 SYGVKD. In DNA form, the CDR3 reads TGTGCCATCTCCTCCTCCTACGAGCAGTACTTC. Translated, it gives CAISSSYEQYF.

V usage is TRBV11-3 and J usage is TRBJ2-2; either TRBD1 or TRBD2 may fit D (5 bases each). Trimming cost V 5 bases and J 5 bases, with 15 bases left between them. The CDR3 is made up of 15 amino acids. Germline loops: CDR1 SGHNT, CDR2 YENEEA. CDR3 sequence reads: CASSPAGGATGELFF. CDR3 sequence (DNA): TGTGCCAGCAGCCCAGCTGGGGGAGCTACCGGGGAGCTGTTTTTT.

The CDR3 region is CASSVDPGGSTEAFF. The CDR3 bases are TGTGCCAGCAGCGTGGACCCCGGGGGTAGCACTGAAGCTTTCTTT. This chain joins TRBV9 and TRBJ1-1; the D gene is possibly TRBD1 (5 bases). The CDR3 covers 15 residues. Trimming cost V 2 bases and J 4 bases, with 15 bases left between them. Germline values: CDR1 SGDLS, CDR2 YYNGEE.

The chain uses TRBV9 and TRBJ2-2; TRBD1 or TRBD2 may be the D gene (5 bases each). Trimming cost V 0 bases and J 6 bases, with 6 bases left between them. The CDR3 has 13 amino acids. Germline lookup yields CDR1 SGDLS and CDR2 YYNGEE. CDR3 bases: TGTGCCAGCAGCGTAGGGGACGCCGGGGAGCTGTTTTTT. This gives the protein CASSVGDAGELFF.

This clone has just one count. V usage is TRBV5-4 and J usage is TRBJ1-2, with unresolved D. This CDR3 region has 19 residues. Germline V CDR1 and CDR2: SGHNT, YYREEE (reference sequence). V was trimmed by 4 bases and J by 1 base, leaving 26 bases between them. The CDR3 coding sequence is TGTGCCAGCAGCCTAACGGGTCAGGCAGCCGCAATCCTTAACTATGGCTACACCTTC. Protein sequence: CASSLTGQAAAILNYGYTF.

The rearrangement uses TRBV6-6 and TRBJ2-7, with TRBD1 matching over 10 bases. The germline V gene encodes CDR1 MNHNY and CDR2 SVGAGI (reference sequence). CDR3 length equals 14 residues. Germline trimming cut 4 bases from V and 3 bases from J; bases unmatched to any gene: 3. CDR3 sequence: CASSSTGGGYEQYF. CDR3 bases: TGTGCCAGCAGTTCGACAGGGGGCGGCTACGAGCAGTACTTC.

The chain uses TRBV5-1 and TRBJ1-1; D is perhaps TRBD1 (5 bases). Trimming removed 2 bases from V and 4 bases from J, with 12 bases in between. The CDR3 totals 14 residues. Germline V lookup: CDR1 SGHRS, CDR2 YFSETQ. The CDR3 coding sequence is TGCGCCAGCAGCTTAAGGGCGGGGGGCACTGAAGCTTTCTTT. Residues: CASSLRAGGTEAFF.

J is TRBJ1-5 and V is TRBV28, with D possibly being TRBD1 (5 bases). V lost 5 bases and J lost 0, with 23 bases in between. This CDR3 is 19 amino acids long. Germline V gene data show CDR1 as MDHEN and CDR2 as SYDVKM. CDR3 residues: CASSTRTGTGRYSNQPQHF. DNA for the CDR3: TGTGCCAGCAGTACCCGAACCGGGACGGGAAGATATAGCAATCAGCCCCAGCATTTT.

The V gene is TRBV5-6, the J gene TRBJ2-2; D perhaps matches TRBD2 (6 bases). V dropped 2 bases and J dropped 3 bases, with 14 bases sitting between them. Germline loops: CDR1 SGHDT, CDR2 YYEEEE. The CDR3 extends over 16 amino acids. The CDR3 DNA follows: TGTGCCAGCAGCTTACCGTTTAGGGAGGACACCGGGGAGCTGTTTTTT. Translating it yields CASSLPFREDTGELFF.

The chain combines TRBV27 with TRBJ2-3, with 9 bases that match TRBD1. V shed 7 bases and J 5 bases; nucleotides not matched to a gene: 7. The V gene's germline CDR1 is MNHEY and CDR2 SMNVEV (reference sequence). This CDR3 comprises 14 residues. The CDR3 protein is CASNHNRGRDTQYF. CDR3 nucleotide sequence: TGTGCCAGCAATCATAACAGGGGGCGAGATACGCAGTATTTT.

The rearrangement links TRBV7-9 to TRBJ2-1, with D perhaps matching TRBD1 or TRBD2 (6 bases each). V lost 4 bases and J 10 bases, leaving 11 bases between the germline ends. Germline values: CDR1 SEHNR, CDR2 FQNEAQ (reference sequence). This CDR3 comprises 12 residues. The CDR3 sequence is CASSWSGGEQFF. The DNA of the CDR3 is TGTGCCAGCAGCTGGTCCGGGGGCGAGCAGTTCTTC.